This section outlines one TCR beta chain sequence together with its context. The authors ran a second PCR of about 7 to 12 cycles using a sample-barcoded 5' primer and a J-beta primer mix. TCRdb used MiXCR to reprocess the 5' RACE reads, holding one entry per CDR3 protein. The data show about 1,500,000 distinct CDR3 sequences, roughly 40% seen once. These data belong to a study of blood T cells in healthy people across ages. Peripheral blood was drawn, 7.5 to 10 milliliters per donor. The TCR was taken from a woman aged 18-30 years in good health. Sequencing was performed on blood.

CDR3 protein: CASRDMGAEAFF. The CDR3 region has the DNA TGTGCCAGCAGGGATATGGGTGCTGAAGCTTTCTTT. The chain couples TRBV12-3 or TRBV12-4 to TRBJ1-1; D is unresolved. The CDR3 contains 12 residues. Trimming removed 6 bases at V and 6 bases at J, with 11 bases between.